This T cell receptor (beta chain) was profiled in a study of early T cells in non-severe SARS-CoV-2 infection. This clonotype has more than one count but fewer than ten. One entry per CDR3 protein results from TCRdb running MiXCR on the 5' RACE reads. The data contain roughly 30,000 distinct CDR3 sequences, 4.5% of them singletons. Per germline, CDR1 LGHNT and CDR2 FRNRAP. With 7 bases clipped from V and 1 base from J, the junction kept 8 bases outside the gene matches. CDR3 length: 16 residues. The V call is TRBV12-5, the J call TRBJ2-5, with TRBD2 matching 11 bases. The sequencing input was whole blood. The clonotype comes from an adult who was a healthcare worker with PCR-confirmed SARS-CoV-2 infection or an uninfected control (not recorded which). The CDR3 coding sequence is TGTGCTAGTGCCGATGGACTAGCGGGTTTCCAAGAGACCCAGTACTTC. Its protein is CASADGLAGFQETQYF.